Here is one T cell receptor (beta chain) with its context. Its antigen remains unknown. This CDR3 has 15 residues. Trimming left V 5 bases short and J 3 bases short, with 14 bases between. The V gene's germline CDR1 is SGHTA and CDR2 FQGNSA. This entry belongs to a study of cytomegalovirus exposure and HLA in healthy donors. General study findings and limits: HLA alleles showed associations with approximately 15,000 TCR beta sequences in a later analysis, at a 0.05 false discovery rate. With high specificity and sensitivity, the classifier reportedly diagnosed cytomegalovirus status.

PCR primers comprised 60 Vbeta and 13 Jbeta primers. Study processing details: In a later analysis, some 80 million unique TCR beta chains included roughly 11 million shared by two or more donors. Data came from immunoSEQ multiplex PCR; TCRdb stores just in-frame clones and leaves some out. That table furnishes V, J and clone size, whereas the DNA furnished D and trimming. In the table there are about 200,000 clones, roughly four fifths of which are singletons. The rearrangement joins TRBV7-2 to TRBJ2-1; D possibly corresponds to TRBD2 (5 bases). The receptor comes from a woman younger than 30 in good health and CMV-seronegative. The sequenced material came from PBMCs. CDR3 loop: CASSPQTGIYNEQFF. The CDR3, as DNA: TGTGCCAGCAGCCCGCAGACGGGGATCTACAATGAGCAGTTCTTC.